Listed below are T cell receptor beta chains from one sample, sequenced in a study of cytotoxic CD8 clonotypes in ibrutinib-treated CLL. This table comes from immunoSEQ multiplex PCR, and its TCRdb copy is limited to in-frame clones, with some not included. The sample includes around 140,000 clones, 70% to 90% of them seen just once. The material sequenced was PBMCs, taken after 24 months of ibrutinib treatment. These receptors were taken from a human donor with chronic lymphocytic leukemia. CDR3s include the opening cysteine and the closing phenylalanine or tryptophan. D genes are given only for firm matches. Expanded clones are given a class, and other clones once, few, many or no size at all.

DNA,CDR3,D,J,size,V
TGTGCCAGCAGCTTCCTCGCGAGGGAAGACGGGCTAGCGGGAGGGAATGAGCAGTTCTTC,CASSFLAREDGLAGGNEQFF,TRBD2,TRBJ2-1,.,TRBV13
TGCGCCAGCAGCCCGGCGGGGCGGGGTGAGGGAGATACGCAGTATTTT,CASSPAGRGEGDTQYF,.,TRBJ2-3,.,TRBV5-1
TGTGCCAGCAGCCCTGCCGGGACCCAAACTGGGGGCTACACCTTC,CASSPAGTQTGGYTF,.,TRBJ1-2,.,TRBV5-4
TGTGCCAGTAGTTCGGACAGGATCGGCTACACCTTC,CASSSDRIGYTF,TRBD1,TRBJ1-2,few,TRBV19
TGTGCCAGCAGCTTAGATAGTCCGGTGGTAAGCTTGAAGGGCTACACCTTC,CASSLDSPVVSLKGYTF,.,TRBJ1-2,.,TRBV7-2
TGTGCCATCAGTGAGTCGAGTAGCGGGAGTGTTTACGAGCAGTACTTC,CAISESSSGSVYEQYF,TRBD2,TRBJ2-7,.,TRBV10-3
TGCGCCAGCAGGGTTGGGGGATCAAACACTGAAGCTTTCTTT,CASRVGGSNTEAFF,.,TRBJ1-1,.,TRBV5-1
TGTGCCAGTAGTAACGTACTCCATGGCTACACCTTC,CASSNVLHGYTF,.,TRBJ1-2,.,TRBV19
TGCGCCAGCAGCCAATCCCCCGGTGGCGGGAGCACAGATACGCAGTATTTT,CASSQSPGGGSTDTQYF,.,TRBJ2-3,.,TRBV4-1
TGCGCCAGCAGCCGTAGCGGGGTGAGCACCGGGGAGCTGTTTTTT,CASSRSGVSTGELFF,TRBD2,TRBJ2-2,.,TRBV4-1
TGTGCCAGCAGCTCTCGGGACAGGGGGGAATATGGCTACACCTTC,CASSSRDRGEYGYTF,TRBD1,TRBJ1-2,.,TRBV7-9
TGTGCCAGCAGTTTGGGAAGGGGCAATCAGCCCCAGCATTTT,CASSLGRGNQPQHF,.,TRBJ1-5,few,TRBV28
TGTGCCAGCAGTATCAGGGGGGGAGCCTACGAGCAGTACTTC,CASSIRGGAYEQYF,.,TRBJ2-7,.,TRBV28
TGTGCCAGCAGCTTCGACAGGGTGGGGGAGACCCAGTACTTC,CASSFDRVGETQYF,TRBD1,TRBJ2-5,.,TRBV7-9
TGTGCCAGCAGTGAAGCGCTGGCTGGAGGGGGGTTTTTTTCACCCCTCCACTTT,CASSEALAGGGFFSPLHF,.,TRBJ1-6,.,TRBV6-1
TGCGCCAGCAGTGAGACGTCCTTTCAGGGGTCCTACGAGCAGTACTTC,CASSETSFQGSYEQYF,.,TRBJ2-7,.,TRBV10-1
TGTGCCAGCAGCCGAATACCAAGCTCCTACAATGAGCAGTTCTTC,CASSRIPSSYNEQFF,.,TRBJ2-1,.,TRBV27
TGTGCCAGCAGCTCGCACTGGGAAATTAGCGGGAGGCTAGCCAAAAACATTCAGTACTTC,CASSSHWEISGRLAKNIQYF,TRBD2,TRBJ2-4,few,TRBV7-3
TGTGCCAGCAGCGGAGGAGTAACTTACGCTGAAGCTTTCTTT,CASSGGVTYAEAFF,.,TRBJ1-1,.,TRBV9
TGTGCCAGCTCACCACCCGTTACCGGGGAGCTGTTTTTT,CASSPPVTGELFF,.,TRBJ2-2,.,TRBV18
TGTGCCAGCAGATTGTGGGGTAGCGGTGAAGCTTTCTTT,CASRLWGSGEAFF,.,TRBJ1-1,.,TRBV5-6
TGCGCCAGCAGCCAAAGGACAGGGCTCGACGAGCAGTACTTC,CASSQRTGLDEQYF,TRBD1,TRBJ2-7,.,TRBV4-3
TGTGCCAGTAGTATGGGACAGGCTGGAAACACCATATATTTT,CASSMGQAGNTIYF,TRBD1,TRBJ1-3,.,TRBV19
TGTGCCAGCAGCCAAGATCTCGGCGCGGGGACAGGGGTATCTGATACGCAGTATTTT,CASSQDLGAGTGVSDTQYF,TRBD1,TRBJ2-3,.,TRBV4-2
TGCAGCGGGTGGACAGGAGAGACCCAGTACTTC,CSGWTGETQYF,TRBD1,TRBJ2-5,.,TRBV29-1
TGTGCCAGCAGCATCGACAGGGCAGATACGCAGTATTTT,CASSIDRADTQYF,TRBD1,TRBJ2-3,.,TRBV6-4
TGTGCCAGTAGTATACTAGAAGGACAGGGGGCATGGGAGCTGTTTTTT,CASSILEGQGAWELFF,TRBD1,TRBJ2-2,.,TRBV19
TGTGCCAGCAGTCCCAGACAGGGGGACGCCTACGAGCAGTACTTC,CASSPRQGDAYEQYF,TRBD1,TRBJ2-7,.,TRBV27
TGTGCCAGCAGCTCAGCTGCGGGGGAGACCCAGTACTTC,CASSSAAGETQYF,.,TRBJ2-5,.,TRBV7-2
TGTGCCAGCAGCGTAGGGGGGCGACGAGGACAAGAGACCCAGTACTTC,CASSVGGRRGQETQYF,.,TRBJ2-5,.,TRBV9
TGTGCCAGCACCGTCGATGCGGCAGGGGGAAACACCATATATTTT,CASTVDAAGGNTIYF,.,TRBJ1-3,.,TRBV28
TGTGCCAGTGCAGGGAGATCGGGTGAAGCTTTCTTT,CASAGRSGEAFF,.,TRBJ1-1,once,TRBV19
TGTGCCAGCAGCCCCCGGGCAGGAGGGGAAAATGAGCAGTTCTTC,CASSPRAGGENEQFF,.,TRBJ2-1,.,TRBV7-9
TGCGCCAGCAGCTTGGTAGGCGGGGGTAGCTCCTACGAGCAGTACTTC,CASSLVGGGSSYEQYF,TRBD2,TRBJ2-7,.,TRBV5-1
TGCGCCAGCAGCCATGCCGGGACAGTCAATCAGCCCCAGCATTTT,CASSHAGTVNQPQHF,TRBD1,TRBJ1-5,medium-sized,TRBV4-1
TGCGCCAGCAGCTTGGACGACCCGGGTGACACTGAAGCTTTCTTT,CASSLDDPGDTEAFF,.,TRBJ1-1,.,TRBV5-1
TGTGCCAGCAGTTCACCCGGGACAGGGGTTTCTAACTATGGCTACACCTTC,CASSSPGTGVSNYGYTF,TRBD1,TRBJ1-2,.,TRBV28
TGTGCCAGCAGCTTCACAGCAACCTATGGCTACACCTTC,CASSFTATYGYTF,.,TRBJ1-2,.,TRBV7-9
TGTGCCAGCAGCTTACCGTTCGGACAGGGGCAATCAGGAACCTTC,CASSLPFGQGQSGTF,TRBD1,TRBJ1-2,few,TRBV7-9
TGTGCCAGCAGCCAAGAGACCGGGGAGCTGTTTTTT,CASSQETGELFF,.,TRBJ2-2,.,TRBV4-2
TGTGCCAGCAGCTACACGGATAAAAGCGCGAACACCGGGGAGCTGTTTTTT,CASSYTDKSANTGELFF,.,TRBJ2-2,.,TRBV28
TGTGCCAGCAGAAGAGGAGGGGGCAATCAGCCCCAGCATTTT,CASRRGGGNQPQHF,.,TRBJ1-5,.,TRBV6-5
TGTGCCAGCATAGAGGATGAAAAACTGTTTTTT,CASIEDEKLFF,.,TRBJ1-4,.,TRBV28
TGTGCCAGCAGTTCCCTCACAGATACGCAGTATTTT,CASSSLTDTQYF,.,TRBJ2-3,.,TRBV28
TGTGCCAGCAGGGACGGACAGGGAAGGAGCACCGGGGAGCTGTTTTTT,CASRDGQGRSTGELFF,TRBD1,TRBJ2-2,.,TRBV28
TGCGCCAGCAGCTTGCAGGATCGGCCCTACAATGAGCAGTTCTTC,CASSLQDRPYNEQFF,.,TRBJ2-1,few,TRBV5-1
TGTGCCAGCAGTCCGCCTCGGGCAAGCTACGAGCAGTACTTC,CASSPPRASYEQYF,.,TRBJ2-7,.,TRBV28
TGTGCCAGCAGCCGGCGGGGGGGCGGCACCGGGGAGCTGTTTTTT,CASSRRGGGTGELFF,TRBD2,TRBJ2-2,.,TRBV2
TGTGCCAGCAAAATGAGCTCCTACAATGAGCAGTTCTTC,CASKMSSYNEQFF,.,TRBJ2-1,.,TRBV27